This T cell receptor (beta chain) stems from a study of STAT5B mutations in CD4+ large granular lymphocyte leukemia. The protocol was immunoSEQ multiplex PCR, while the TCRdb copy is restricted to in-frame clones and leaves out a portion. The repertoire includes 37,000 or so clones, roughly 80% of them detected once, and 3.6% sits in the top ten. Germline CDR1 LNHDA, CDR2 SQIVND (reference sequence). The trim removed 6 bases at V and 5 bases at J, leaving 5 bases unmatched. The CDR3 sequence is 15 residues long. Specimen: CD4+ T cells from blood buffy coats. The sequence was obtained from a human donor in good health. The chain carries TRBV19 and TRBJ1-6; TRBD1 matches 9 bases. The CDR3 DNA sequence: TGTGCCAGTAGCCCCGGACAGGGGAATAATTCACCCCTCCACTTT. Protein sequence: CASSPGQGNNSPLHF.